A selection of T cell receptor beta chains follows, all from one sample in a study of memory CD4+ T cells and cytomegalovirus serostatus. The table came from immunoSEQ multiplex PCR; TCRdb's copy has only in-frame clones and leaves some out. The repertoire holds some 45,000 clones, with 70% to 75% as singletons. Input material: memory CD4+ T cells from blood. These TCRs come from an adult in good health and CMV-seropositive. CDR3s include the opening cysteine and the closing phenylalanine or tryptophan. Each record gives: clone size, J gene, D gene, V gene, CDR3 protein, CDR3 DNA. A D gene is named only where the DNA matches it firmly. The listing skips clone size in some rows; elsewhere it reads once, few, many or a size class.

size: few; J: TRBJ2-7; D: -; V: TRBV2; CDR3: CASRAEGYEQYF; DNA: TGTGCCAGCCGAGCGGAAGGGTACGAGCAGTACTTC
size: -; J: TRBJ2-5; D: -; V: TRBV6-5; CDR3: CASSFTGDQETQYF; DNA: TGTGCCAGCAGTTTCACAGGCGACCAAGAGACCCAGTACTTC
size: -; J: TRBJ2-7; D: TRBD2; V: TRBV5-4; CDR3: CASSSQTSGRKEQYF; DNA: TGTGCCAGCAGCTCCCAGACTAGCGGCCGGAAAGAGCAGTACTTC
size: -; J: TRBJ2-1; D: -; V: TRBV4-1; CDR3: CASSQDPRRVWFNEQFF; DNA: TGCGCCAGCAGCCAAGACCCTAGGAGGGTGTGGTTCAATGAGCAGTTCTTC
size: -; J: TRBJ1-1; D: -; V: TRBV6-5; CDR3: CASSVDTTEAFF; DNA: TGTGCCAGCAGTGTAGATACCACTGAAGCTTTCTTT
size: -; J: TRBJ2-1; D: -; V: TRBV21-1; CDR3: CASSKGTGLHEQFF; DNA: TGTGCCAGCAGCAAAGGAACAGGGCTCCATGAGCAGTTCTTC
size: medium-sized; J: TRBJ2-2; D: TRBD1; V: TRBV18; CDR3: CASSPLRQGTGELFF; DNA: TGTGCCAGCTCACCACTAAGACAGGGTACCGGGGAGCTGTTTTTT
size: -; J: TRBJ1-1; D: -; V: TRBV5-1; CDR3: CASSLRSGLTTEAFF; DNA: TGCGCCAGCAGCTTGAGGTCGGGACTAACCACTGAAGCTTTCTTT
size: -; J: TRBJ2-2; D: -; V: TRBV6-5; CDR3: CASSDRLRAGELFF; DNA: TGTGCCAGCAGCGACAGGTTAAGGGCCGGGGAGCTGTTTTTT
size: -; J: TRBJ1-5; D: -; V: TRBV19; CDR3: CASSINRDNQPQHF; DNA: TGTGCCAGTAGTATCAACAGGGACAATCAGCCCCAGCATTTT
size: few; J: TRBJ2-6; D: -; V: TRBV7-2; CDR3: CASSLAGANVLTF; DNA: TGTGCCAGCAGCTTAGCTGGGGCCAACGTCCTGACTTTC
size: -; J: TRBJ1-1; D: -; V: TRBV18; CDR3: CASSQGGGRVEAFF; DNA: TGTGCCAGCTCCCAAGGGGGGGGCCGGGTTGAAGCTTTCTTT
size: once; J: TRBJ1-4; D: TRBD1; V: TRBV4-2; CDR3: CASSQAEGQGFEKLFF; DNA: TGTGCCAGCAGCCAAGCAGAGGGACAGGGATTTGAAAAACTGTTTTTT
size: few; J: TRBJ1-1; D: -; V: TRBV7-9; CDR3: CASSLVIENTEAFF; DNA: TGTGCCAGCAGCTTAGTTATCGAGAACACTGAAGCTTTCTTT
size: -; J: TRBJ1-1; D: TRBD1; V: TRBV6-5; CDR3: CASSLTGWLNTEAFF; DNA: TGTGCCAGCAGCCTGACAGGGTGGCTGAACACTGAAGCTTTCTTT
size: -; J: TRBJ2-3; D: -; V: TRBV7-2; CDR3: CASSLGLDTQYF; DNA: TGTGCCAGCAGCTTAGGTCTAGATACGCAGTATTTT
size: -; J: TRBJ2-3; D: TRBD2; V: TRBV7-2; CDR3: CASSFSGVTDTQYF; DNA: TGTGCCAGCAGCTTCAGCGGGGTCACAGATACGCAGTATTTT
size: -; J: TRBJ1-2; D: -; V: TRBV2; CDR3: CASSPRWLGKGYTF; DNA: TGTGCCAGCAGTCCACGGTGGCTAGGGAAGGGCTACACCTTC
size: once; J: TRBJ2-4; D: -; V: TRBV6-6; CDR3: CASSGGPLAIQYF; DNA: TGTGCCAGCAGCGGGGGCCCCTTGGCCATTCAGTACTTC
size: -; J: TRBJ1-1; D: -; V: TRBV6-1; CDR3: CASSDLDRQGLNTEAFF; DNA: TGTGCCAGCAGTGATTTGGATAGGCAGGGGCTGAACACTGAAGCTTTCTTT
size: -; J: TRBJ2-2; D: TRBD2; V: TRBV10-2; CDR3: CASAGLAGANTGELFF; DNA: TGCGCCAGCGCCGGACTAGCGGGGGCCAACACCGGGGAGCTGTTTTTT
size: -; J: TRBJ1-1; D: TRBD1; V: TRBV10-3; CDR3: CAISVTGDDTEAFF; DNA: TGTGCCATCAGTGTCACAGGGGATGACACTGAAGCTTTCTTT
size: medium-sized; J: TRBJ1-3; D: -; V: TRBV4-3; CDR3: CASSRSGVAGNTIYF; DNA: TGCGCCAGCAGCCGAAGTGGGGTGGCTGGAAACACCATATATTTT
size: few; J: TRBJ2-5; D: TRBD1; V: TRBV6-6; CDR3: CASSRGSGETQYF; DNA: TGTGCCAGCAGCAGGGGGAGTGGGGAGACCCAGTACTTC
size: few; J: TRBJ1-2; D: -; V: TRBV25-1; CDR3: CASSEYGLGGLGGYTF; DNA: TGTGCCAGCAGTGAATATGGGTTGGGGGGGCTCGGTGGCTACACCTTC
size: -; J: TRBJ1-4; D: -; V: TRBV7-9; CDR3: CASSPRLDGSRLFF; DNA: TGTGCCAGCAGCCCAAGGTTGGATGGGAGTAGACTGTTTTTT
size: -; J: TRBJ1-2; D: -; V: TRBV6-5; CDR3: CASSYSTDLYGYTF; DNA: TGTGCCAGCAGTTACTCGACGGATCTCTATGGCTACACCTTC
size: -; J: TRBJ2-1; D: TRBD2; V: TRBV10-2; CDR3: CASRRGVGNVRQFF; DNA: TGCGCCAGCAGACGGGGGGTAGGGAACGTTCGGCAGTTCTTC
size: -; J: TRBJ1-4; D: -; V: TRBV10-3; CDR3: CATTESTNEKLFF; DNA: TGTGCCACGACGGAGTCAACTAATGAAAAACTGTTTTTT
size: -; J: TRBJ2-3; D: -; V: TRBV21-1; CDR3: CASSKASRGTDTQYF; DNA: TGTGCCAGCAGCAAAGCTAGTCGGGGCACAGATACGCAGTATTTT
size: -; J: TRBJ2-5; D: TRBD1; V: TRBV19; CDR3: CASSPRTGEGETQYF; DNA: TGTGCCAGTAGTCCAAGGACAGGGGAGGGGGAGACCCAGTACTTC
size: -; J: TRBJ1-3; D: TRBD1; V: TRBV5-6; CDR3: CASSFTGAGNTIYF; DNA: TGTGCCAGCAGCTTTACAGGGGCTGGAAACACCATATATTTT
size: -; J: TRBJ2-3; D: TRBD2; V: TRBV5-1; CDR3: CASNLLAGRADTQYF; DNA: TGCGCCAGCAACTTACTAGCGGGGAGGGCAGATACGCAGTATTTT
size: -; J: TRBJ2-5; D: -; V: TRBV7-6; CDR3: CASPASRAGQEETQYF; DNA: TGTGCCAGCCCTGCGTCTAGGGCCGGTCAGGAAGAGACCCAGTACTTC
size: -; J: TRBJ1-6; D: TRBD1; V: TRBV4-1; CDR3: CASSRGQGQGSSPLHF; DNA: TGCGCCAGCAGCCGGGGCCAGGGACAGGGATCTTCACCCCTCCACTTT
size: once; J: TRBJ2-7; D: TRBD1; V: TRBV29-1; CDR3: CSVEDQIKGTGGYEQYF; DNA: TGCAGCGTTGAAGATCAAATAAAAGGGACAGGGGGCTACGAGCAGTACTTC
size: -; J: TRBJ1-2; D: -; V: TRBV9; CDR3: CASSVVAGYGYTF; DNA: TGTGCCAGCAGCGTAGTCGCAGGGTATGGCTACACCTTC
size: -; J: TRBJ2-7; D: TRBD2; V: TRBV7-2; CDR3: CASSLDGTGGEQYF; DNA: TGTGCCAGCAGCTTAGATGGGACCGGGGGGGAGCAGTACTTC
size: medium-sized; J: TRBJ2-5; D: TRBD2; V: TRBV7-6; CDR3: CASSLGVGGEETQYF; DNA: TGTGCCAGCAGCTTAGGTGTTGGGGGGGAGGAGACCCAGTACTTC
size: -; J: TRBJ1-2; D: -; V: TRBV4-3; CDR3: CASSQDYGSQFGSRYTF; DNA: TGCGCCAGCAGCCAAGATTACGGTAGTCAGTTTGGGAGTAGATACACCTTC
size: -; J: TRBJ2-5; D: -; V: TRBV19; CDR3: CASSRGAESGKTQYF; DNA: TGTGCCAGTAGTAGGGGAGCGGAGTCCGGGAAGACCCAGTACTTC
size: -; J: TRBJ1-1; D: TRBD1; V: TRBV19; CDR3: CASRRDSVDTEAFF; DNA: TGTGCCAGTAGGCGGGACAGCGTGGACACTGAAGCTTTCTTT
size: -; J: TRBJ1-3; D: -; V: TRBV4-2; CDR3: CASSQESGNTIYF; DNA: TGTGCCAGCAGCCAAGAATCGGGAAACACCATATATTTT
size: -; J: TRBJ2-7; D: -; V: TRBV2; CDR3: CASSDLGQGYEQYF; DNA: TGTGCCAGCAGTGATCTGGGACAAGGCTACGAGCAGTACTTC
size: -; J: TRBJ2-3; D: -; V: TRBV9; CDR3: CASSGQRALGTDTQYF; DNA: TGTGCCAGCAGCGGCCAGCGGGCCCTTGGGACAGATACGCAGTATTTT
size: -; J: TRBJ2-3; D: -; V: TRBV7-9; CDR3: CASSLASPILGDTQYF; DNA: TGTGCCAGCAGCTTAGCGAGTCCGATTTTAGGAGATACGCAGTATTTT
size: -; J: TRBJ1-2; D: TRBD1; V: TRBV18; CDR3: CASSTGGFYGYTF; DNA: TGTGCCAGCTCAACAGGGGGCTTCTATGGCTACACCTTC
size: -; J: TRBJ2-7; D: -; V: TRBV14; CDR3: CASIPETPWGSYEQYF; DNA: TGTGCCAGCATTCCCGAGACTCCGTGGGGCTCCTACGAGCAGTACTTC
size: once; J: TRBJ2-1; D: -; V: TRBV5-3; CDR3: CARSLKLPYNEQFF; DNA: TGTGCCAGAAGCTTGAAGCTCCCTTACAATGAGCAGTTCTTC
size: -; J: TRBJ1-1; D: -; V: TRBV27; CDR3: CASSFSSGNTEAFF; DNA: TGTGCCAGCAGTTTTTCGTCCGGTAACACTGAAGCTTTCTTT
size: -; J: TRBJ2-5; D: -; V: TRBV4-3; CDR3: CASSQDRNFQETQYF; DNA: TGCGCCAGCAGCCAAGATCGGAATTTCCAAGAGACCCAGTACTTC
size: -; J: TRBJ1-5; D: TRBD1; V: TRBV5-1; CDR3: CASSPVAGGIGNQPQHF; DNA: TGCGCCAGCAGTCCCGTAGCAGGGGGGATTGGCAATCAGCCCCAGCATTTT
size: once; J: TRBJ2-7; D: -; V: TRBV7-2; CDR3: CASTLPSGAYEQYF; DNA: TGTGCCAGCACCCTTCCCTCTGGGGCCTACGAGCAGTACTTC
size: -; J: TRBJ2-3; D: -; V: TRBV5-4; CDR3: CASSHGGARADTQYF; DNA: TGTGCCAGCAGCCACGGAGGGGCCAGGGCAGATACGCAGTATTTT
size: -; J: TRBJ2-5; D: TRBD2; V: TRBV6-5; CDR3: CASTRGGQETQYF; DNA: TGTGCCAGTACACGGGGGGGACAAGAGACCCAGTACTTC
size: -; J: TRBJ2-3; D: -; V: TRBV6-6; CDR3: CASSYSVARNTDTQYF; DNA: TGTGCCAGCAGTTACTCGGTAGCGCGGAACACAGATACGCAGTATTTT
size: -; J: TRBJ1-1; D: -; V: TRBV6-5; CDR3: CASSPPRGVNTEAFF; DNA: TGTGCCAGCAGTCCCCCGCGGGGAGTGAACACTGAAGCTTTCTTT
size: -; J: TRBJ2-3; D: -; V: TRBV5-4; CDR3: CASSLGQRLTDTQYF; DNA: TGTGCCAGCAGCTTGGGACAGAGACTCACAGATACGCAGTATTTT
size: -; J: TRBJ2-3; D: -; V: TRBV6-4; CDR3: CASSDIGGTDTQYF; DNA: TGTGCCAGCAGTGACATCGGCGGTACAGATACGCAGTATTTT